The clone carrying this T cell receptor beta chain showed up just a few times. The data originate from a study of blood T cell repertoires in COVID-19. The data were produced by immunoSEQ multiplex PCR, yet TCRdb's version contains in-frame clones alone and is incomplete. The table includes about 220,000 clones, 85% to 90% detected once. There are 11 residues in the CDR3. V lost 6 bases and J 8 bases, leaving 13 bases between the germline ends. Germline CDR1 SQVTM, CDR2 ANQGSEA. Participants' reported clinical history set cohort assignment. The source material was PBMCs or T cells enriched from blood (not recorded which). The chain joins TRBV29-1 to TRBJ1-2; maybe TRBD1 (5 bases). This receptor was obtained from a man aged 30-40 years who had been exposed to COVID-19. The CDR3 DNA reads TGCAGCGTACCCAGGGTGGGAGGCTACACCTTC. Its translation is CSVPRVGGYTF.